The 32 T cell receptor beta chains below all came from one sample that was sequenced in a study of monozygotic twins with inflammatory bowel disease. TCRdb re-called the 5' RACE reads and gives one entry per CDR3 protein, without DNA. The sample includes some 440,000 distinct CDR3 sequences. Sequenced sample: blood. The receptors shown here come from a human donor with ulcerative colitis or Crohn's disease, or a healthy co-twin of an affected twin (not recorded which).

The chain employs TRBV28 and TRBJ2-1; the TRBD2 assignment by TCRdb is unverifiable without DNA. CDR3 size: 16 residues. Germline V gene lookup returns CDR1 MDHEN and CDR2 SYDVKM. The CDR3 sequence: CASSPFTSVIYNEQFF.

The chain links TRBV30 to TRBJ1-1. The length of the CDR3 is 13 residues. Germline CDR1 reads GTSNPN; CDR2 reads SVGIG (reference sequence). CDR3 sequence: CAWRGQMNTEAFF.

CDR3 protein: CASSSGGRGLTAEAFF. The V gene is TRBV19, the J gene TRBJ1-1; TCRdb picks TRBD1, but there is no DNA to check that call. Germline V gene lookup returns CDR1 LNHDA and CDR2 SQIVND (reference sequence). This CDR3 spans 16 amino acids.

The chain joins TRBV29-1 to TRBJ1-3; the D call of TRBD1 rests on TCRdb alone, since no DNA is present to check it. The germline V gene has CDR1 SQVTM and CDR2 ANQGSEA. There are 14 residues in the CDR3. The CDR3 region is CSVGDGSSGSTIYF.

This chain's CDR3 is CASAGQPNTEAFF. The chain combines TRBV7-2 with TRBJ1-1; the TCRdb call, TRBD1, lacks DNA for checking. The CDR3 totals 13 residues. Germline CDR1 and CDR2: SGHTA and FQGNSA.

CDR3 residues: CASSLNRAGQETQYF. The V and J genes are TRBV5-1 and TRBJ2-5; TCRdb proposes TRBD1, but this gene call is untestable without DNA. The CDR3 is 15 residues long. Germline CDR1 reads SGHRS; CDR2 reads YFSETQ.

V is TRBV20-1 and J is TRBJ1-1; TCRdb gives TRBD1 as the D gene, but with no DNA this cannot be confirmed. The CDR3 is 14 residues long. Germline-derived CDR1 and CDR2 are DFQATT and SNEGSKA (reference sequence). The CDR3 loop reads CSASGDRVWAEAFF.

This CDR3 reads CASSRRQSKDTEAFF. The J gene is TRBJ1-1, the V gene TRBV18; TCRdb indicates TRBD1, and absent DNA this call remains unverified. Germline CDR1 and CDR2: KGHSH and LQKENI. The CDR3 is 15 amino acids.

The CDR3 region is CASRTGTSGKNEQFF. The chain employs TRBV27 and TRBJ2-1; with no DNA, the TCRdb D assignment of TRBD2 cannot be verified. The germline CDR1 and CDR2 sequences are MNHEY and SMNVEV (reference sequence). The CDR3 contains 15 residues.

The rearrangement joins TRBV28 to TRBJ2-3; TCRdb indicates TRBD2, and absent DNA this call remains unverified. Germline V lookup: CDR1 MDHEN, CDR2 SYDVKM. The length of the CDR3 is 12 residues. The CDR3 sequence: CASSLGEDTQYF.

This chain links TRBV12-3 or TRBV12-4 with TRBJ2-2. This CDR3 is 15 amino acids long. CDR3 region: CASSFRFGDTGELFF.

The rearrangement links TRBV5-1 to TRBJ2-2; lacking DNA, the TRBD2 call made by TCRdb goes unchecked. The CDR3 spans 16 residues. Germline V lookup: CDR1 SGHRS, CDR2 YFSETQ. The chain's CDR3 is CASSFLAGGPTGELFF.

CDR3 in amino acids: CASMRASTDTQYF. The chain recombines TRBV7-2 with TRBJ2-3. The CDR3 covers 13 residues. CDR1 is SGHTA, CDR2 FQGNSA, per germline.

V is TRBV28 and J is TRBJ1-1. There are 16 residues in the CDR3. Germline V lookup: CDR1 MDHEN, CDR2 SYDVKM. CDR3 sequence reads: CASSSGVRLMNTEAFF.

The chain carries TRBV7-2 and TRBJ2-3; the TCRdb D gene call, TRBD2, has no DNA to confirm it. The CDR3 spans 14 residues. The germline V gene encodes CDR1 SGHTA and CDR2 FQGNSA. The CDR3 spells CASSLAQAGDTQYF.

V gene TRBV20-1 combines with J gene TRBJ2-1; with no DNA, the TCRdb D assignment of TRBD2 cannot be verified. Germline loops: CDR1 DFQATT, CDR2 SNEGSKA (reference sequence). The CDR3 extends over 15 amino acids. CDR3 in amino acids: CSATISGRDYNEQFF.

The chain joins TRBV13 to TRBJ2-7; the TCRdb D gene call, TRBD1, has no DNA to confirm it. CDR1 and CDR2 (germline): PRHDT, FYEKMQ (reference sequence). The CDR3 loop spans 14 amino acids. The CDR3 spells CASSLMGGAYEQYF.

This chain connects TRBV20-1 to TRBJ2-1; the TCRdb call, TRBD1, lacks DNA for checking. The germline V gene has CDR1 DFQATT and CDR2 SNEGSKA (reference sequence). The CDR3 is 13 residues long. The CDR3 is CSVTGAGPNEQFF.

The chain has TRBV5-1 and TRBJ2-3. Germline lookup yields CDR1 SGHRS and CDR2 YFSETQ. The CDR3 has 13 amino acids. CDR3 sequence: CASSLVGFDTQYF.

The V gene is TRBV20-1, the J gene TRBJ2-1; TCRdb names TRBD1, which stays unverified in the absence of DNA. The CDR3 runs 14 residues. Germline-derived CDR1 and CDR2 are DFQATT and SNEGSKA (reference sequence). The CDR3: CSAKLPGGHNEQFF.

V is TRBV18 and J is TRBJ1-1. This CDR3 contains 15 residues. The germline gives CDR1 KGHSH, CDR2 LQKENI. CDR3 in amino acids: CASSPVAAMNTEAFF.

The CDR3 loop is CASSRFSGDQPQHF. The chain couples TRBV6-2 or TRBV6-3 to TRBJ1-5; TCRdb's D call of TRBD1 is untestable without DNA. Germline CDR1 is MNHEY and CDR2 is SVGEGT. This CDR3 has 14 residues.

The gene calls are TRBV12-3 or TRBV12-4 and TRBJ2-1; no DNA is available, so the TRBD2 call from TCRdb remains unchecked. The CDR3 covers 14 residues. CDR3 loop: CASRPTSGYNEQFF.

The gene calls are TRBV7-2 and TRBJ1-2; the TCRdb D gene call, TRBD1, has no DNA to confirm it. Germline loops: CDR1 SGHTA, CDR2 FQGNSA. The CDR3 length is 16 residues. CDR3 residues: CASSLVPTGGGYGYTF. The full variable domain, completed using reference TRBV7-2 and TRBJ1-2, is GAGVSQSPSNKVTEKGKDVELRCDPISGHTALYWYRQSLGQGLEFLIYFQGNSAPDKSGLPSDRFSAERTGGSVSTLTIQRTQQEDSAVYLCASSLVPTGGGYGYTFGSGTRLTVV.

V and J are TRBV18 and TRBJ1-3. Germline lookup yields CDR1 KGHSH and CDR2 LQKENI. The CDR3 length is 14 residues. This chain's CDR3 is CASSRADSGNTIYF.

The rearrangement links TRBV29-1 to TRBJ2-7; TCRdb lists TRBD2, though no DNA is available to test this call. This CDR3 is 13 amino acids long. The germline gives CDR1 SQVTM, CDR2 ANQGSEA. Here the CDR3 reads CSVARTSGYEQYF.

The rearrangement uses TRBV5-1 and TRBJ2-2; with no DNA, the TCRdb D assignment of TRBD2 cannot be verified. This CDR3 is built from 17 residues. CDR1 and CDR2 (germline): SGHRS, YFSETQ. The CDR3 is CASSFPSGRANTGELFF.

The chain recombines TRBV19 with TRBJ2-7; there is no DNA to check the TCRdb D call of TRBD2. The CDR3 consists of 14 residues. The germline V gene encodes CDR1 LNHDA and CDR2 SQIVND (reference sequence). The CDR3 loop is CASSAGGPYYEQYF.

The rearrangement joins TRBV11-2 to TRBJ1-4; TCRdb designates TRBD1, a call that cannot be tested without DNA. The germline V gene encodes CDR1 SGHAT and CDR2 FQNNGV. The CDR3 runs to 18 residues. The chain's CDR3 is CASSRRTGTATSNEKLFF. Full variable domain (rest looked up from reference TRBV11-2 and TRBJ1-4): EAGVAQSPRYKIIEKRQSVAFWCNPISGHATLYWYQQILGQGPKLLIQFQNNGVVDDSQLPKDRFSAERLKGVDSTLKIQPAKLEDSAVYLCASSRRTGTATSNEKLFFGSGTQLSVL.

The rearrangement links TRBV5-1 to TRBJ2-1; TCRdb proposes TRBD1, but this gene call is untestable without DNA. The germline CDR1 and CDR2 sequences are SGHRS and YFSETQ. The CDR3 is made up of 15 amino acids. The CDR3 reads CASSTTGTGLNEQFF.

The V and J genes are TRBV7-2 and TRBJ1-5. The CDR3 has 16 amino acids. CDR1 is SGHTA and CDR2 is FQGNSA in the germline V gene. The CDR3 sequence: CASSLADQGQRQPQHF.

The chain couples TRBV20-1 to TRBJ2-2; TCRdb names TRBD2, which stays unverified in the absence of DNA. The CDR3 extends over 16 amino acids. The germline gives CDR1 DFQATT, CDR2 SNEGSKA (reference sequence). The CDR3 reads CSARGWGGANTGELFF.